Following are 22 T cell receptor beta chains from one sample sequenced in a study of early T cells in non-severe SARS-CoV-2 infection. Each CDR3 protein gets one entry after TCRdb re-called the 5' RACE reads with MiXCR. The sample records around 33,000 distinct CDR3 sequences, roughly 5.1% being singletons. Material: whole blood. Receptors originate from an adult who was a healthcare worker with PCR-confirmed SARS-CoV-2 infection or an uninfected control (not recorded which).

The J gene is TRBJ2-1, the V gene TRBV7-8, with D unresolved. The germline gives CDR1 SGHVS, CDR2 FQNEAQ. V lost 2 bases to trimming and J lost 4 bases, with 6 bases between them. CDR3 length: 13 amino acids. CDR3 loop: CASSLNRYNEQFF. The CDR3 nucleotides read TGTGCCAGCAGCTTAAACAGATACAATGAGCAGTTCTTC. Drawing the rest from reference TRBV7-8 and TRBJ2-1, the complete variable domain is GAGVSQSPRYKVAKRGQDVALRCDPISGHVSLFWYQQALGQGPEFLTYFQNEAQLDKSGLPSDRFFAERPEGSVSTLKIQRTQQEDSAVYLCASSLNRYNEQFFGPGTRLTVL.

There are a few counts of this clonotype. The chain combines TRBV7-2 with TRBJ1-5, with TRBD1 matching 9 bases. This CDR3 spans 14 amino acids. The V and J ends lost 5 bases and 7 bases, in that order; junction bases with no gene match: 6. The germline V gene encodes CDR1 SGHTA and CDR2 FQGNSA. CDR3 loop: CASSQDRGGQPQHF. The CDR3 nucleotides are TGTGCCAGCAGCCAGGACAGGGGAGGCCAGCCCCAGCATTTT.

This clonotype appeared many times. The chain is built from TRBV4-1 and TRBJ2-7; D ambiguous. Trimming took off 7 bases at V and 4 bases at J, with 14 bases between the two ends. Germline-derived CDR1 and CDR2 are MGHRA and YSYEKL. This CDR3 region has 13 residues. The CDR3 region has the DNA TGCGCCAGCAAAAGCCCCAGTGCGTACGAGCAGTACTTC. This gives the protein CASKSPSAYEQYF.

This clonotype showed up many times. The chain links TRBV3-1 to TRBJ1-1; no clear D gene. Germline CDR1 reads LGHDT; CDR2 reads YNNKEL (reference sequence). V shed 1 base and J shed 1 base, with 7 bases lying between them. The CDR3 runs 14 residues. The CDR3 sequence is CASSQVAGNTEAFF. The CDR3 region has the DNA TGTGCCAGCAGCCAAGTCGCAGGGAACACTGAAGCTTTCTTT.

This clonotype was recorded at least ten times. The V gene is TRBV7-2, the J gene TRBJ2-1; D is unclear. Per the germline V gene, CDR1 is SGHTA and CDR2 is FQGNSA. This CDR3 is built from 13 residues. V gave up 1 base and J gave up 9 bases, with 10 bases separating them. CDR3 loop: CASSLGPSGEQFF. CDR3 DNA sequence: TGTGCCAGCAGCTTAGGACCCTCTGGTGAGCAGTTCTTC.

This clonotype was picked up many times. The chain employs TRBV2 and TRBJ2-5; unclear D gene. Trimming stripped 6 bases from V and 2 bases from J, with 4 bases between. The CDR3 runs 11 residues. In germline, CDR1 is SNHLY, CDR2 FYNNEI. Written as DNA, the CDR3 is TGTGCCAGCAGAGAGCAAGAGACCCAGTACTTC. Amino acids: CASREQETQYF.

This clonotype appeared many times. The CDR3 reads CASSWKESTDTQYF. The CDR3 bases are TGCGCCAGCAGCTGGAAGGAGAGCACAGATACGCAGTATTTT. The rearrangement uses TRBV5-1 and TRBJ2-3; no clear D. Trimming shortened V by 3 bases and J by 0 bases, and 8 bases separated the two germline ends. Germline lookup yields CDR1 SGHRS and CDR2 YFSETQ. The CDR3 has 14 amino acids.

CDR3 nucleotides: TGTGCCAGCAGTCCCGGGGGGATAAAAGAGACCCAGTACTTC. Translating it yields CASSPGGIKETQYF. The V and J genes are TRBV28 and TRBJ2-5; 7 nucleotides match TRBD2. Germline V gene lookup returns CDR1 MDHEN and CDR2 SYDVKM. The CDR3 has 14 residues. J lost 3 bases, V lost 5 bases, and 6 bases had no gene match.

The sample holds a few counts of this clonotype. The V and J genes are TRBV12-3 or TRBV12-4 and TRBJ2-1, with 10 positions matching TRBD1. V was clipped by 3 bases and J by 8 bases; unmatched bases: 7. CDR3 length equals 15 residues. The CDR3 bases are TGTGCCAGCAGTTTCGGACAGGGGGGTAAAGATGAGCAGTTCTTC. Translating gives CASSFGQGGKDEQFF.

This clonotype has at least ten counts. V is TRBV5-4 and J is TRBJ2-3; D not resolved. V lost 5 bases and J lost 1, with 8 bases in between. Germline CDR1 SGHNT, CDR2 YYREEE (reference sequence). The CDR3 contains 13 residues. The CDR3 nucleotides are TGTGCCAGCAGGGTAGAAGGCACAGATACGCAGTATTTT. It yields the protein CASRVEGTDTQYF.

V gene TRBV10-3 combines with J gene TRBJ1-4, with D possibly matching TRBD1 (5 bases). This CDR3 region has 13 residues. V was pared by 10 bases and J by 4 bases, with 13 bases between. Germline V gene sequence: CDR1 ENHRY, CDR2 SYGVKD. CDR3 protein: CASARGLNEKLFF. The CDR3 nucleotides read TGTGCCAGCGCCCGGGGACTTAATGAAAAACTGTTTTTT.

This clonotype was detected ten times or more. This chain connects TRBV20-1 to TRBJ2-7; D might be TRBD2 (6 bases). Germline values: CDR1 DFQATT, CDR2 SNEGSKA (reference sequence). This CDR3 has 12 amino acids. V was cut by 6 bases and J by 2 bases, with 11 bases left in between. The CDR3 protein is CSAGTQTYEQYF. Written as DNA, the CDR3 is TGCAGTGCCGGGACTCAAACCTACGAGCAGTACTTC.

The genes are TRBV3-1 and TRBJ1-1; D uncertain. Trimming took 7 bases from V and 3 from J, leaving 15 bases between them. The CDR3 covers 14 residues. Germline V gene sequence: CDR1 LGHDT, CDR2 YNNKEL (reference sequence). This CDR3 reads CASTRRGTDTEAFF. The CDR3 nucleotides read TGTGCCAGCACCCGGCGGGGAACGGACACTGAAGCTTTCTTT.

The genes are TRBV20-1 and TRBJ2-3; 12 bases are shared with TRBD2. The CDR3 has 15 amino acids. Trimming removed 6 bases from V and 3 bases from J; junction bases left unmatched: 7. Germline V gene lookup returns CDR1 DFQATT and CDR2 SNEGSKA (reference sequence). CDR3 sequence reads: CSANGLAGRTDTQYF. The CDR3 bases are TGCAGTGCCAATGGACTAGCGGGGAGGACAGATACGCAGTATTTT.

This clonotype was observed a few times. This chain connects TRBV5-1 to TRBJ2-3; tentative D call: TRBD1 (6 bases). The CDR3 extends over 16 amino acids. Trimming took 5 bases from V and 1 from J, leaving 17 bases between them. Germline loops: CDR1 SGHRS, CDR2 YFSETQ. The CDR3 DNA reads as TGCGCCAGCAGTCGGCTGGGGGCGGTGGGCACAGATACGCAGTATTTT. Residues: CASSRLGAVGTDTQYF.

This clonotype was seen ten or more times. This chain uses TRBV19 with TRBJ2-7, with 9 positions matching TRBD2. Trimming took 3 bases from V and 5 from J; bases not matched to a gene: 8. The CDR3 spans 15 residues. The germline gives CDR1 LNHDA, CDR2 SQIVND (reference sequence). CDR3 DNA sequence: TGTGCCAGTAGTATTAGTAGCGGGAGTTTTAACGAGCAGTACTTC. Protein sequence: CASSISSGSFNEQYF.

This clonotype was counted only a few times. The chain carries TRBV2 and TRBJ2-7; TRBD2 matches at 7 bases. The CDR3 is 15 residues long. Germline CDR1 reads SNHLY; CDR2 reads FYNNEI. V lost 0 bases and J lost 0; bases outside the gene matches: 2. The chain's CDR3 is CASSEAGRGSYEQYF. CDR3 in DNA: TGTGCCAGCAGTGAAGCGGGGAGGGGCTCCTACGAGCAGTACTTC. The full variable domain, its missing parts supplied by reference TRBV2 and TRBJ2-7, is EPEVTQTPSHQVTQMGQEVILRCVPISNHLYFYWYRQILGQKVEFLVSFYNNEISEKSEIFDDQFSVERPDGSNFTLKIRSTKLEDSAMYFCASSEAGRGSYEQYFGPGTRLTVT.

This clonotype was found many times. For the CDR3, the DNA is TGCGCCAGCAGCTTGTCTCAGAGCTCCTACGAGCAGTACTTC. Translation gives CASSLSQSSYEQYF. The V call is TRBV5-1, the J call TRBJ2-7; no clear D gene. Per the germline V gene, CDR1 is SGHRS and CDR2 is YFSETQ. V was cut by 1 base and J by 0 bases, with 8 bases left in between. The CDR3 extends over 14 amino acids.

This clonotype was counted many times. The chain recombines TRBV5-1 with TRBJ2-5, with 8 nucleotides matching TRBD1. The length of the CDR3 is 15 residues. Trimming cost V 0 bases and J 5 bases; bases outside gene matches: 6. Germline assignment: CDR1 SGHRS and CDR2 YFSETQ. The CDR3 nucleotides read TGCGCCAGCAGCTTGGCAGGGGGCAGCCATGAGACCCAGTACTTC. Translating it yields CASSLAGGSHETQYF.

The sample holds a few counts of this clonotype. The chain couples TRBV7-9 to TRBJ1-2; TRBD1 matches 8 bases. The CDR3 consists of 17 residues. Germline loops: CDR1 SEHNR, CDR2 FQNEAQ (reference sequence). With 8 bases clipped from V and 8 bases from J, the junction kept 22 bases outside the gene matches. The CDR3 coding sequence is TGTGCCAGCCGGAGGGACTTAGGACAGGGAATTACGGAAGGCTACACCTTC. Translation gives CASRRDLGQGITEGYTF.

The chain couples TRBV14 to TRBJ2-2; 8 bases line up with TRBD2. V was pared by 0 bases and J by 3 bases, with 6 bases of the junction left unmatched. From germline, CDR1 is SGHDN and CDR2 FVKESK. The CDR3 loop spans 17 amino acids. The CDR3 region is CASSQDESSGHTGELFF. The CDR3 region has the DNA TGTGCCAGCAGCCAAGATGAATCTAGCGGGCACACCGGGGAGCTGTTTTTT. The full variable domain, with the rest looked up from reference TRBV14 and TRBJ2-2, is EAGVTQFPSHSVIEKGQTVTLRCDPISGHDNLYWYRRVMGKEIKFLLHFVKESKQDESGMPNNRFLAERTGGTYSTLKVQPAELEDSGVYFCASSQDESSGHTGELFFGEGSRLTVL.

This clonotype was counted only a few times. This rearrangement joins TRBV5-1 to TRBJ2-3; the D is unclear. Germline loops: CDR1 SGHRS, CDR2 YFSETQ. V was cut by 1 base and J by 2 bases, with 11 bases left in between. This CDR3 is built from 15 residues. The CDR3: CASSLKSVTTDTQYF. The CDR3 nucleotides are TGCGCCAGCAGCTTGAAGTCGGTTACCACAGATACGCAGTATTTT.